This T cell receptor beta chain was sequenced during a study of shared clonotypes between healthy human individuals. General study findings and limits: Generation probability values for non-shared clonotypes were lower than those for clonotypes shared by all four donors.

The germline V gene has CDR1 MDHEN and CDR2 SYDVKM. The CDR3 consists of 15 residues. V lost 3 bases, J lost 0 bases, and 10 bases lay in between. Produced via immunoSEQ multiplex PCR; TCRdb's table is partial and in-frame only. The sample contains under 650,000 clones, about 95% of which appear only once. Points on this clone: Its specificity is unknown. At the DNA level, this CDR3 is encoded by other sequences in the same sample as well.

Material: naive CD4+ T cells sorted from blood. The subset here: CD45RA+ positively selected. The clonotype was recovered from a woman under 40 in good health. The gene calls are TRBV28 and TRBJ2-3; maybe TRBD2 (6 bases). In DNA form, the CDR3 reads TGTGCCAGCAGTTTCGGGGGAACTAGCACAGATACGCAGTATTTT. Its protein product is CASSFGGTSTDTQYF.